This T cell receptor (beta chain) was obtained from a study of shared clonotypes between healthy human individuals (dated by TCRdb to the early 2020s). General notes on the study: The cohort comprised a couple of women and a few men aged 18 to 49 years. For each donor, CD4 naive and CD4 memory were each run on three plates, CD8 naive on two plates, and CD8 memory on one plate. To estimate repertoire size and how much clonotype sharing occurs between individuals, the study deeply sequenced the blood TCR repertoires of about five healthy adults. Libraries were prepared and TCR repertoires were sequenced by different laboratories using diverse techniques, in order to increase sequencing depth and limit assay-specific biases. Between about 0.94 and 8.9 billion PBMCs per donor were obtained by leukapheresis.

CDR1 and CDR2 were assigned from the germline V gene as MDHEN and SYDVKM. Deletion took 5 bases off V and 9 bases off J, with a span of 11 bases between the germline ends. From the cysteine up to the phenylalanine, the CDR3 has a length of 12 residues. Just CDR3 DNA is preserved here, 36 bases in frame from base 1. On this clone: What this receptor recognizes is not known. No base quality values were provided; no much bigger clone lies one nucleotide off.

The donors were healthy, HIV-negative adults with no recently reported acute infections or vaccinations. All donors were Caucasian adults living in Nashville, Tennessee, USA. CD4+ T cells were enriched by magnetic negative selection; naive cells were then positively selected on CD45RA, and the negative fraction formed the memory subset. After blood collection by leukapheresis, PBMCs were isolated using Ficoll-Histopaque density gradient centrifugation and then cryopreserved in the vapor phase of liquid nitrogen. Analytical flow cytometry was used to check the purity and quantity of each magnetically sorted T cell population. From each sorted fraction, genomic DNA was isolated and quantified by UV absorbance on a Nanodrop 2000c. Using the deep immunoSEQ assay, TCR CDR3 regions were amplified from genomic DNA by multiplex PCR. Extracted genomic DNA from each cell subset was spread evenly across all wells of several immunoSEQ 96-well plates, with each plate serving as a replicate. For sorted subsets, each replicate PCR was loaded with about 200 ng genomic DNA, equivalent to 32,000 or so T cell genomes. The purified libraries were quantified using a Qubit 3.0 fluorometer, sized with a Bioanalyzer 2100, and then quantified again using the KAPA Library Quantification kit. Every immunoSEQ 96-well plate was sequenced on a dedicated single-read 150-cycle Illumina NextSeq 550 flow cell. Regarding the original processing steps: Because only junctional sequences without quality scores were contained in the immunoSEQ output, filtering matching that applied to full-length reads could not be performed. To assign V/J genes and CDR3, sequences were annotated using PyIR, a Python wrapper for IgBLAST v1.9, with IMGT germline references. Reads with weak V/J assignments (E-value above 1e-6), missing CDR3, stop codons, out-of-frame junctions, or ambiguous translated residues were removed. V3J clonotypes were defined as sequences sharing an identical inferred V gene, J gene, and CDR3 amino acid sequence. The percentage overlap between two repertoires was calculated by dividing the number of shared unique clonotypes by the size of the smaller repertoire. RTK rarefaction, the Chao1 estimator, and Recon v2.1 estimates of unobserved clonotypes were used to assess repertoire richness. Generation probabilities were computed with OLGA for all TCRbeta clonotypes obtained by the gDNA method from several donors. Imported from immuneACCESS, the table was reduced by TCRdb to in-frame sequences with V and J called. These copies leave out some clones; in studies compared against another copy, an unresolved V gene accounts for under half, and the cause of the remainder is not known. That table is the source of V, J and clone size, and D and trimming were worked out from the DNA. The sample table holds over a million clones, of which 78% were seen once. More than 0.45% of the sample is taken by the ten largest.

Points the paper makes about the study in general: Sharing across four donors was observed for around 5% of naive CD4, over 3% of naive CD8, over 2% of memory CD4, and around 0.42% of memory CD8 clonotypes. Even with the large sequencing depth, rarefaction of the sorted-subset datasets indicated that sequencing was incomplete. Compared with non-shared clonotypes, clonotypes shared by all four sorted-subset donors had higher generation probabilities. The small number of donors limited the genetic and exposure-history diversity represented. Naive subsets generally had larger estimated clonotype richness than memory subsets. Pairwise subsampling led to the expectation that sequencing depth would affect the degree of clonotype sharing among donors. Sampling was restricted to blood, and TCR repertoires in tissues likely differ from the TCR repertoires found in blood.

Sample: memory CD4+ T cells from PBMCs. Taken with the paper, the label for cell subset or site translates to: CD45RA-negative fraction. The clonotype originates from a young man in good health. Some clones in this sample may be carry-over from other donors' samples. The rearranged segments are TRBV28 and TRBJ2-1; a tentative D match to TRBD2 spans 6 bases. The encoded CDR3 is CASSLTSGEQFF. The base sequence is TGTGCCAGCAGTCTGACTAGTGGTGAGCAGTTCTTC.